This paragraph reports one T cell receptor (beta chain). The antigen is unknown. This entry comes from a study of T cell responses to AZD1222 COVID-19 vaccine. Points from the study as a whole: Repertoire samples came only from after the peak T cell response. Seropositive status at baseline applied to only a handful of AZD1222 recipients.

TCRdb's copy holds only in-frame clones and misses some; the assay was immunoSEQ multiplex PCR. Of roughly 91,000 clones in the sample, under 95% are singletons; the top ten hold around 3%. The source material was peripheral blood, sampled on day 0 of AZD1222 vaccination. The receptor comes from an adult in good health.

The CDR3 sequence: CASSPRPGEGDHFEQYF. CDR3 bases: TGTGCCAGCAGCCCACGCCCAGGGGAAGGGGACCACTTCGAGCAGTACTTC. The chain uses TRBV9 and TRBJ2-7, with D possibly being TRBD1 (6 bases). CDR1 is SGDLS, CDR2 YYNGEE, per germline. This CDR3 contains 17 residues. With 4 bases removed from V and 6 bases from J, the gap between germline ends came to 26 bases.